The 28 T cell receptor beta chains given below trace back to one sample, sequenced in a study of cytomegalovirus exposure and HLA in healthy donors. Primers for the PCR totalled 60 Vbeta and 13 Jbeta. The repertoire was sequenced with immunoSEQ multiplex PCR; TCRdb's copy has only in-frame clones and lacks some. The repertoire holds 110,000 to 150,000 clones, with 75% to 85% as singletons. The material sequenced was PBMCs. Source of these receptors: a woman in her late teens or twenties in good health and CMV-seropositive.

The CDR3 nucleotides read TGTGCCAGCAGCTTAGATCACCGGGGTCAAGAGACCCAGTACTTC. Its protein product is CASSLDHRGQETQYF. V is TRBV7-6 and J is TRBJ2-5; D is perhaps TRBD2 (5 bases). Per germline, CDR1 SGHVS and CDR2 FNYEAQ. The V end lost 1 base, the J end lost 2 bases, and 11 bases lay between the germline ends. The CDR3 is 15 amino acids. Drawing the rest from reference TRBV7-6 and TRBJ2-5, the complete variable domain is GAGVSQSPRYKVTKRGQDVALRCDPISGHVSLYWYRQALGQGPEFLTYFNYEAQQDKSGLPNDRFSAERPEGSISTLTIQRTEQRDSAMYRCASSLDHRGQETQYFGPGTRLLVL.

This chain connects TRBV6-5 to TRBJ1-1; a weak D match, TRBD1 (6 bases). The germline gives CDR1 MNHEY, CDR2 SVGAGI. Trimming shortened V by 7 bases and J by 1 base, and 13 bases separated the two germline ends. The length of the CDR3 is 14 residues. The CDR3 loop is CASTKQGGNTEAFF. CDR3 nucleotide sequence: TGTGCCAGCACAAAACAGGGTGGGAACACTGAAGCTTTCTTT.

The V and J genes are TRBV7-9 and TRBJ2-2, with D uncertain. Trimming shortened V by 5 bases and J by 3 bases, and 10 bases separated the two germline ends. The CDR3 length is 14 residues. CDR1 is SEHNR and CDR2 is FQNEAQ in the germline V gene (reference sequence). The CDR3 sequence is CASSQLRDTGELFF. Written as DNA, the CDR3 is TGTGCCAGCAGCCAACTACGGGACACCGGGGAGCTGTTTTTT. Variable domain in full (rest from reference TRBV7-9 and TRBJ2-2): DTGVSQNPRHKITKRGQNVTFRCDPISEHNRLYWYRQTLGQGPEFLTYFQNEAQLEKSRLLSDRFSAERPKGSFSTLEIQRTEQGDSAMYLCASSQLRDTGELFFGEGSRLTVL.

This chain links TRBV19 with TRBJ2-7; D might be TRBD2 (5 bases). CDR3 length: 13 amino acids. Germline V gives CDR1 LNHDA, CDR2 SQIVND (reference sequence). The germline V and J ends were trimmed by 4 bases and 1 base, with 8 bases remaining between them. CDR3 bases: TGTGCCAGTAGTAGGACTGGATCCTACGAGCAGTACTTC. Residues: CASSRTGSYEQYF.

V usage is TRBV14 and J usage is TRBJ2-3; weak D call: TRBD1 (6 bases). Germline loops: CDR1 SGHDN, CDR2 FVKESK. With 1 base removed from V and 8 bases from J, the gap between germline ends came to 7 bases. This CDR3 contains 12 residues. The CDR3 is CASSQVGGTQYF. CDR3 sequence (DNA): TGTGCCAGCAGCCAAGTAGGGGGTACGCAGTATTTT.

The V and J genes are TRBV4-3 and TRBJ1-3; the D gene is possibly TRBD1 (6 bases). Germline V CDR1 and CDR2: LGHNA, YSLEER. The V and J ends lost 3 bases and 0 bases respectively, with 12 bases between them. The CDR3 runs to 16 residues. CDR3 protein: CASSQGAYNSGNTIYF. As DNA, the CDR3 is TGCGCCAGCAGCCAGGGGGCGTATAACTCTGGAAACACCATATATTTT.

CDR3 coding DNA: TGTGCCAGCAGTTTATATCGGGGAGGTTACAATGAGCAGTTCTTC. It codes for CASSLYRGGYNEQFF. The V and J genes are TRBV27 and TRBJ2-1; the D gene is possibly TRBD2 (6 bases). Looked up from germline, CDR1 is MNHEY and CDR2 is SMNVEV (reference sequence). Between the trimmed V and J ends, which lost 1 base and 4 bases, there was a span of 11 bases. The CDR3 covers 15 residues.

The J gene is TRBJ2-3, the V gene TRBV5-1, with TRBD1 matching 8 bases. With V trimmed by 4 bases and J by 3 bases, 7 bases remained unmatched. CDR1 and CDR2 from the germline V gene are SGHRS and YFSETQ. CDR3 length: 15 residues. CDR3 sequence (DNA): TGCGCCAGCAGCCCAGGGGGCTCTATGACAGATACGCAGTATTTT. Translated: CASSPGGSMTDTQYF.

The J gene is TRBJ2-5, the V gene TRBV5-1; D perhaps matches TRBD2 (6 bases). Per the germline V gene, CDR1 is SGHRS and CDR2 is YFSETQ. The CDR3 loop spans 13 amino acids. V was cut by 4 bases and J by 5 bases, with 12 bases left in between. The CDR3 sequence: CASSPNGGETQYF. The CDR3 DNA is TGCGCCAGCAGCCCGAATGGGGGGGAGACCCAGTACTTC.

The chain has TRBV7-9 and TRBJ2-6, with a possible D match to TRBD2 (5 bases). The CDR3 has 14 residues. V was cut by 5 bases and J by 5 bases, with 10 bases left in between. The germline V gene encodes CDR1 SEHNR and CDR2 FQNEAQ (reference sequence). CDR3 nucleotides: TGTGCCAGCAGCCCGACGGGGAGGGCCAACGTCCTGACTTTC. Translation: CASSPTGRANVLTF.

The chain joins TRBV5-5 to TRBJ2-7; no firm D call. Germline V CDR1 and CDR2: SGHKS, YYEKEE (reference sequence). The CDR3 runs to 13 residues. V was pared by 2 bases and J by 2 bases, with 8 bases between. DNA of the CDR3: TGTGCCAGCAGCTTACAGTGGACCTACGAGCAGTACTTC. Translated: CASSLQWTYEQYF.

This sequence joins TRBV7-9 and TRBJ1-4; D is ambiguous. The CDR3 runs 15 residues. Germline CDR1 SEHNR, CDR2 FQNEAQ (reference sequence). Trimming took off 5 bases at V and 0 bases at J, with 10 bases between the two ends. In DNA form, the CDR3 reads TGTGCCAGCAGCCATGCATCGGCAACTAATGAAAAACTGTTTTTT. This encodes CASSHASATNEKLFF.

As concerns this clone: This may stem from a read error, because a much larger clone lies one nucleotide away. The rearrangement uses TRBV28 and TRBJ2-3; 8 nucleotides match TRBD2. The CDR3 contains 15 residues. The ends lost 5 bases at V and 1 base at J; junction bases unmatched: 5. CDR1 is MDHEN and CDR2 is SYDVKM in the germline V gene. CDR3 protein: CASSDFSGGTDTQYF. The CDR3 DNA reads TGTGCCAGCAGTGACTTTAGCGGGGGCACAGATACGCAGTATTTT. Full variable domain (rest looked up from reference TRBV28 and TRBJ2-3): DVKVTQSSRYLVKRTGEKVFLECVQDMDHENMFWYRQDPGLGLRLIYFSYDVKMKEKGDIPEGYSVSREKKERFSLILESASTNQTSMYLCASSDFSGGTDTQYFGPGTRLTVL.

V is TRBV6-6 and J is TRBJ2-7; the match to TRBD1 covers 7 bases. Germline V gives CDR1 MNHNY, CDR2 SVGAGI (reference sequence). The junction had 6 bases not matched to a gene; V was cut back by 7 bases and J by 3 bases. The CDR3 is made up of 13 amino acids. The CDR3 DNA is TGTGCCAGCAAACCAGGGGGATTCTACGAGCAGTACTTC. Its translation is CASKPGGFYEQYF.

CDR3 nucleotide sequence: TGTGCCAGCAGTTCGGGACAGAAAAATCAGCCCCAGCATTTT. The encoded protein is CASSSGQKNQPQHF. The gene calls are TRBV5-6 and TRBJ1-5; 7 positions agree with TRBD1. Germline V lookup: CDR1 SGHDT, CDR2 YYEEEE. CDR3 size: 14 residues. Trimming cost V 5 bases and J 4 bases; bases outside gene matches: 6.

The J gene is TRBJ2-3, the V gene TRBV7-9; tentative D call: TRBD1 (5 bases). The CDR3 is 15 amino acids. Trimming took off 1 base at V and 0 bases at J, with 8 bases between the two ends. Germline CDR1 is SEHNR and CDR2 is FQNEAQ (reference sequence). The CDR3 is CASSLGTTSTDTQYF. CDR3 nucleotides: TGTGCCAGCAGCTTAGGGACAACTAGCACAGATACGCAGTATTTT.

The genes are TRBV5-1 and TRBJ2-6; D is unclear. The V gene lost 2 bases and the J gene lost 1 base, with 7 bases spanning the gap. The CDR3 totals 15 residues. Germline V CDR1 and CDR2: SGHRS, YFSETQ. CDR3 amino acids: CASSLQPSGANVLTF. CDR3 nucleotides: TGCGCCAGCAGCTTACAGCCTTCTGGGGCCAACGTCCTGACTTTC.

This chain uses TRBV19 with TRBJ2-5; D perhaps matches TRBD1 (6 bases). The CDR3 covers 15 residues. Germline-derived CDR1 and CDR2 are LNHDA and SQIVND (reference sequence). V lost 2 bases, J lost 7 bases, and 17 bases lay in between. The CDR3 region is CASSIRRGDRPTQYF. The CDR3 DNA follows: TGTGCCAGTAGTATAAGAAGAGGTGACAGGCCGACCCAGTACTTC.

This chain joins TRBV5-6 and TRBJ2-3; D possibly corresponds to TRBD1 (6 bases). V gave up 3 bases and J gave up 0 bases, with 8 bases separating them. Germline-derived CDR1 and CDR2 are SGHDT and YYEEEE. The CDR3 loop spans 14 amino acids. This chain's CDR3 is CASSSGASTDTQYF. CDR3 in DNA: TGTGCCAGCAGCTCAGGGGCCAGCACAGATACGCAGTATTTT.

The rearrangement joins TRBV7-8 to TRBJ2-1, with 7 bases lining up with TRBD1. CDR3 length: 15 residues. Germline CDR1 and CDR2: SGHVS and FQNEAQ. V lost 5 bases and J lost 9; bases outside the gene matches: 13. CDR3 in amino acids: CASSRAGTVLGEQFF. The DNA of the CDR3 is TGTGCCAGCAGCAGAGCCGGGACAGTCCTCGGTGAGCAGTTCTTC. The full variable domain, its missing parts supplied by reference TRBV7-8 and TRBJ2-1, is GAGVSQSPRYKVAKRGQDVALRCDPISGHVSLFWYQQALGQGPEFLTYFQNEAQLDKSGLPSDRFFAERPEGSVSTLKIQRTQQEDSAVYLCASSRAGTVLGEQFFGPGTRLTVL.

V is TRBV25-1 and J is TRBJ1-6; D remains ambiguous. V was cut by 2 bases and J by 3 bases, with 11 bases left in between. The germline V gene has CDR1 MGHDK and CDR2 SYGVNS. This CDR3 region has 16 residues. DNA for the CDR3: TGTGCCAGCAGTGAAGGTGGCCCGAACTATAATTCACCCCTCCACTTT. It translates to CASSEGGPNYNSPLHF.

This clone came up once. The chain recombines TRBV27 with TRBJ2-1; D is perhaps TRBD1 (6 bases). This CDR3 spans 18 amino acids. Germline CDR1 MNHEY, CDR2 SMNVEV (reference sequence). The V end was cut by 4 bases, the J end by 2 bases, with 21 bases between. CDR3 sequence: CASSSVNQQGSPYNEQFF. The CDR3 DNA reads TGTGCCAGCAGTTCCGTAAACCAACAGGGTTCACCCTACAATGAGCAGTTCTTC.

The chain links TRBV5-1 to TRBJ2-1; TRBD2 agrees at 8 bases. There are 16 residues in the CDR3. Germline V CDR1 and CDR2: SGHRS, YFSETQ. V lost 4 bases, J lost 0 bases, and 6 bases stayed unmatched. The CDR3 DNA reads as TGCGCCAGCAGCCTGATAGCGGGGAGCTCCTACAATGAGCAGTTCTTC. Translating it yields CASSLIAGSSYNEQFF.

The V gene is TRBV4-3, the J gene TRBJ1-1; D unresolved. CDR1 and CDR2 from the germline V gene are LGHNA and YSLEER. V was shortened by 0 bases and J by 5 bases, with 13 bases between the two germline ends. The CDR3 consists of 15 residues. As DNA, the CDR3 is TGCGCCAGCAGCCAAGATTTATCCGGGTCGACTGAAGCTTTCTTT. Translated, it gives CASSQDLSGSTEAFF.

This chain joins TRBV5-1 and TRBJ1-6; 9 bases align to TRBD1. Germline CDR1 and CDR2: SGHRS and YFSETQ. There are 16 residues in the CDR3. V lost 0 bases, J lost 8 bases, and 6 bases stayed unmatched. The CDR3 reads CASSLEPGQGYSPLHF. CDR3 in DNA: TGCGCCAGCAGCTTGGAACCGGGACAGGGTTATTCACCCCTCCACTTT.

This chain connects TRBV9 to TRBJ2-1; D is possibly TRBD1 (5 bases). The V end lost 3 bases, the J end lost 1 base, and 17 bases lay between the germline ends. The CDR3 is 17 residues long. CDR1 SGDLS and CDR2 YYNGEE come from the germline V gene. As DNA, the CDR3 is TGTGCCAGCAGCGCGGGTTACAGGTCGATTTCCTACAATGAGCAGTTCTTC. Its translation is CASSAGYRSISYNEQFF.

This chain links TRBV5-4 with TRBJ1-2; D is ambiguous. The germline V gene encodes CDR1 SGHNT and CDR2 YYREEE (reference sequence). V lost 1 base, J lost 0 bases, and 4 bases lay in between. The CDR3 length is 13 residues. CDR3 protein: CASSLTANYGYTF. CDR3 bases: TGTGCCAGCAGCTTGACAGCTAACTATGGCTACACCTTC.

J is TRBJ2-1 and V is TRBV10-1; 9 bases match TRBD1. The CDR3 is 17 amino acids. CDR1 is WNHNN, CDR2 SYGVQD, per germline (reference sequence). V shed 0 bases, J shed 7 bases, and the junction held 10 bases outside the gene matches. This chain's CDR3 is CASSESLGTGPGNEQFF. For the CDR3, the DNA is TGCGCCAGCAGTGAGTCGTTAGGGACAGGGCCGGGAAATGAGCAGTTCTTC.